This entry concerns a single T cell receptor (beta chain). Antigen: not known. Time point here: week 47, end of study. Each vaccine dose was 300 ug of mutant IDH1 20-mer peptide, with topical imiquimod. Eight vaccinations went to patients in weeks 1, 3, 5, 7, 11, 15, 19, 23. The data were taken from a study of a mutant IDH1 vaccine in newly diagnosed glioma. The germline CDR1 and CDR2 sequences are MDHEN and SYDVKM. V was clipped by 6 bases and J by 2 bases; unmatched bases: 4. The CDR3 extends over 14 amino acids. Assay used: immunoSEQ multiplex PCR; TCRdb lists only in-frame clones, some missing. The sample lists tens of thousands of clones, roughly four fifths occurring once.

This TCR came from a man aged 40-49 years with glioma. V is TRBV28 and J is TRBJ2-7, with 10 bases that match TRBD2. The sample was PBMCs, taken from a glioma patient whose treatment included an IDH1 peptide vaccine. The CDR3 bases are TGTGCCAGCAGACTAGCGGGAACTGCCTACGAGCAGTACTTC. Encoded protein: CASRLAGTAYEQYF.